Each of the 27 T cell receptor beta chains below was sequenced from the same sample in a study of CD8 T cells in Susac syndrome. The RNA, roughly 0.45 to 1 ug, was put through reverse transcription using random hexamers. One entry per CDR3 protein, called by TCRdb with MiXCR from the immunoSEQ multiplex PCR reads. This sample has some 120,000 distinct CDR3 sequences; about nine tenths occur once, and the top ten carry 0.11% to 0.15%. Sequenced material: CD4+ T cells from PBMCs. The source of these receptors is a human donor in good health.

The chain combines TRBV23-1 with TRBJ1-2; D is possibly TRBD1 (5 bases). TRBV23-1 belongs to the ORF category, with a function that is uncertain. The CDR3 is 14 amino acids. Trimming stripped 0 bases from V and 4 bases from J, with 9 bases between. This CDR3 is CASSQSAGTYGYTF. The CDR3 region has the DNA TGCGCCAGCAGTCAATCGGCAGGGACCTATGGCTACACCTTC.

The chain carries TRBV7-6 and TRBJ1-1, with unresolved D. The V and J ends lost 1 base and 3 bases respectively, with 15 bases between them. This CDR3 comprises 16 residues. CDR1 and CDR2 (germline): SGHVS, FNYEAQ. The CDR3 is CASSLDPRTEDTEAFF. CDR3 in DNA: TGTGCCAGCAGCTTAGACCCGCGGACGGAAGACACTGAAGCTTTCTTT.

The rearrangement joins TRBV6-5 to TRBJ2-7; D possibly corresponds to TRBD2 (6 bases). Germline lookup yields CDR1 MNHEY and CDR2 SVGAGI. Trimming removed 3 bases from V and 4 bases from J, with 16 bases in between. The CDR3 covers 15 residues. This CDR3 is CASSYRIEGRYEQYF. DNA of the CDR3: TGTGCCAGCAGTTATCGGATCGAGGGGAGGTACGAGCAGTACTTC.

The chain has TRBV7-2 and TRBJ2-5; D perhaps matches TRBD2 (6 bases). Germline-derived CDR1 and CDR2 are SGHTA and FQGNSA. This CDR3 comprises 14 residues. The V end was cut by 3 bases, the J end by 5 bases, with 13 bases between. The CDR3 DNA reads as TGTGCCAGCAGCTTGACTCTAGCGTCGGAGACCCAGTACTTC. This encodes CASSLTLASETQYF.

This clonotype was found once. The V call is TRBV3-1, the J call TRBJ2-7; the D gene could be TRBD1 or TRBD2 (6 bases each). This CDR3 spans 15 amino acids. The germline V gene has CDR1 LGHDT and CDR2 YNNKEL (reference sequence). V was cut by 4 bases and J by 3 bases, with 16 bases left in between. CDR3 DNA sequence: TGTGCCAGCAGCCCCCCCCCGGGGGCATACTACGAGCAGTACTTC. Protein product: CASSPPPGAYYEQYF.

The chain links TRBV2 to TRBJ1-5, with a weak D call TRBD1 (5 bases). This CDR3 has 14 residues. CDR1 SNHLY and CDR2 FYNNEI come from the germline V gene. The V end lost 7 bases, the J end lost 2 bases, and 12 bases lay between the germline ends. CDR3 sequence: CASTEGGGNQPQHF. The CDR3 region has the DNA TGTGCCAGCACCGAGGGAGGGGGCAATCAGCCCCAGCATTTT.

This clonotype showed up just once. This sequence joins TRBV12-3 or TRBV12-4 and TRBJ1-3; D gene unclear. The CDR3 runs 14 residues. V gave up 7 bases and J gave up 1 base, with 11 bases separating them. CDR3 bases: TGTGCCAGCAACCCATTAAATTCTGGAAACACCATATATTTT. Encoded protein: CASNPLNSGNTIYF.

The chain's CDR3 is CASSPETRKTQYF. CDR3 in DNA: TGTGCCAGCAGCCCCGAGACCAGAAAGACGCAGTATTTT. J is TRBJ2-3 and V is TRBV7-9; D is uncertain. V was shortened by 5 bases and J by 9 bases, with 15 bases between the two germline ends. Per the germline V gene, CDR1 is SEHNR and CDR2 is FQNEAQ (reference sequence). The CDR3 sequence is 13 residues long.

This chain uses TRBV10-3 with TRBJ1-1, with TRBD1 matching 7 bases. The CDR3 sequence is 15 residues long. V lost 1 base, J lost 1 base, and 3 bases stayed unmatched. The germline V gene has CDR1 ENHRY and CDR2 SYGVKD. The CDR3 region is CAISEWDRKNTEAFF. In DNA form, the CDR3 reads TGTGCCATCAGTGAGTGGGACAGAAAGAACACTGAAGCTTTCTTT.

Here the CDR3 DNA reads TGTGCCAGTAGTACCCCGGGAGGGACGACCTACGAGCAGTACTTC. Amino acid sequence: CASSTPGGTTYEQYF. The chain joins TRBV19 to TRBJ2-7, with 8 bases identical to TRBD2. The trim removed 4 bases at V and 2 bases at J, leaving 7 bases unmatched. The germline V gene encodes CDR1 LNHDA and CDR2 SQIVND (reference sequence). The CDR3 contains 15 residues.

This chain connects TRBV24-1 to TRBJ1-1, with D possibly being TRBD1 (6 bases). V was shortened by 4 bases and J by 10 bases, with 15 bases between the two germline ends. The CDR3 has 13 amino acids. CDR1 is KGHDR, CDR2 SFDVKD, per germline. As DNA, the CDR3 is TGTGCCACCAGTGAATCCTATGGGGGCCGAGCTTTCTTT. Translated: CATSESYGGRAFF.

The V and J genes are TRBV5-7 and TRBJ1-1; D gene uncertain. TRBV5-7 counts as an open reading frame of uncertain function. V lost 3 bases and J lost 5, with 8 bases in between. The CDR3 has 12 amino acids. The CDR3, as DNA: TGTGCCAGCAGCTCCAGAAGGACTGAAGCTTTCTTT. Its translation is CASSSRRTEAFF.

This chain uses TRBV6-5 with TRBJ2-7; 10 bases align to TRBD1. Losses at the gene ends were 3 bases for V and 7 bases for J; bases not matched to a gene: 9. The length of the CDR3 is 15 residues. CDR1 and CDR2 from the germline V gene are MNHEY and SVGAGI. The CDR3 bases are TGTGCCAGCAGTTATCGCCCTGACAGGGGGCAGGAGCAGTACTTC. Its protein product is CASSYRPDRGQEQYF.

The V and J genes are TRBV7-2 and TRBJ2-1, with TRBD1 matching over 10 bases. Per germline, CDR1 SGHTA and CDR2 FQGNSA. This CDR3 comprises 15 residues. With V trimmed by 4 bases and J by 6 bases, 6 bases remained unmatched. The CDR3 sequence: CASSSRDRGSNEQFF. As DNA, the CDR3 is TGTGCCAGCAGCTCCCGGGACAGGGGAAGCAATGAGCAGTTCTTC.

This chain joins TRBV7-3 and TRBJ2-2; D is unclear. Germline V lookup: CDR1 SGHTA, CDR2 FQGTGA. Trimming removed 3 bases from V and 7 bases from J, with 6 bases in between. The CDR3 covers 12 residues. CDR3 residues: CASSLGHGELFF. In nucleotides, the CDR3 is TGTGCCAGCAGCTTGGGTCACGGGGAGCTGTTTTTT.

This chain joins TRBV19 and TRBJ1-6; 8 bases agree with TRBD1. V shed 3 bases and J 10 bases; nucleotides not matched to a gene: 5. The CDR3 sequence is 14 residues long. Per the germline V gene, CDR1 is LNHDA and CDR2 is SQIVND (reference sequence). The CDR3 here is CASSMDRVDSPLHF. As DNA, the CDR3 is TGTGCCAGTAGTATGGACAGGGTTGACTCACCCCTCCACTTT.

The chain employs TRBV7-3 and TRBJ2-2; weak D call: TRBD1 (6 bases). V lost 5 bases, J lost 7 bases, and 11 bases lay in between. The CDR3 runs 13 residues. Germline values: CDR1 SGHTA, CDR2 FQGTGA. The CDR3 DNA is TGTGCCAGCAGCGCAGGGGAGATCGGGGAGCTGTTTTTT. It translates to CASSAGEIGELFF.

The chain links TRBV7-2 to TRBJ2-1; 8 nucleotides align to TRBD2. Germline CDR1 reads SGHTA; CDR2 reads FQGNSA. The CDR3 covers 15 residues. The V gene end was trimmed by 5 bases and the J gene end by 5 bases; junction bases not matched to a gene: 8. The CDR3 nucleotides read TGTGCCAGCAGCCCCCTAGCGGGTGGGAACAATGAGCAGTTCTTC. Amino acid sequence: CASSPLAGGNNEQFF.

V and J are TRBV29-1 and TRBJ1-4; unclear D gene. The V and J ends lost 5 bases and 5 bases respectively, with 12 bases between them. CDR1 and CDR2 from the germline V gene are SQVTM and ANQGSEA. There are 13 residues in the CDR3. For the CDR3, the DNA is TGCAGCGTTCGGGAGTCAAAAAATGAAAAACTGTTTTTT. Its protein product is CSVRESKNEKLFF. Variable domain in full (rest from reference TRBV29-1 and TRBJ1-4): SAVISQKPSRDICQRGTSLTIQCQVDSQVTMMFWYRQQPGQSLTLIATANQGSEATYESGFVIDKFPISRPNLTFSTLTVSNMSPEDSSIYLCSVRESKNEKLFFGSGTQLSVL.

The V call is TRBV12-3 or TRBV12-4, the J call TRBJ1-2, with 10 bases matching TRBD1. This CDR3 has 17 residues. Trimming at V came to 5 bases and at J to 5 bases, leaving 14 bases not matched to a gene. CDR3 nucleotides: TGTGCCAGCAGTCCGGGACAGGGGCCCGCGGTGGGTTATGGCTACACCTTC. Translating gives CASSPGQGPAVGYGYTF.

In DNA form, the CDR3 reads TGCAGTGCTAAACCCCGGGACGGATATCGTGAGCAGTACTTC. This sequence encodes CSAKPRDGYREQYF. This chain uses TRBV20-1 with TRBJ2-7, with D possibly being TRBD1 or TRBD2 (5 bases each). Trimming removed 4 bases from V and 7 bases from J, with 20 bases in between. This CDR3 is built from 14 residues. Germline values: CDR1 DFQATT, CDR2 SNEGSKA (reference sequence).

V and J are TRBV13 and TRBJ2-2, with 9 bases fitting TRBD1. Trimming cost V 1 base and J 5 bases; bases outside gene matches: 11. The germline CDR1 and CDR2 sequences are PRHDT and FYEKMQ (reference sequence). This CDR3 is 18 amino acids long. The CDR3 DNA follows: TGTGCCAGCAGCTTAGCCCTGGGACAGGGTTTAAGTACCGGGGAGCTGTTTTTT. Translating gives CASSLALGQGLSTGELFF.

The V and J genes are TRBV20-1 and TRBJ1-1, with D maybe TRBD1 (5 bases). CDR3 size: 15 residues. The V gene's germline CDR1 is DFQATT and CDR2 SNEGSKA (reference sequence). The V gene lost 1 base and the J gene lost 1 base, with 13 bases spanning the gap. This CDR3 is CSARAKRQPNTEAFF. The CDR3 DNA sequence: TGCAGTGCTAGAGCAAAAAGACAGCCGAACACTGAAGCTTTCTTT.

This clonotype was detected a few times. The chain combines TRBV7-9 with TRBJ2-7; weak D call: TRBD1 (5 bases). This CDR3 spans 14 amino acids. Germline assignment: CDR1 SEHNR and CDR2 FQNEAQ (reference sequence). The germline V and J ends were trimmed by 4 bases and 4 bases, with 14 bases remaining between them. The CDR3 region is CASSSFLGQYEQYF. CDR3 DNA: TGTGCCAGCAGCTCCTTTCTGGGGCAGTACGAGCAGTACTTC. Combining the CDR3 with reference TRBV7-9 and TRBJ2-7 gives the whole variable domain DTGVSQNPRHKITKRGQNVTFRCDPISEHNRLYWYRQTLGQGPEFLTYFQNEAQLEKSRLLSDRFSAERPKGSFSTLEIQRTEQGDSAMYLCASSSFLGQYEQYFGPGTRLTVT.

The chain has TRBV19 and TRBJ2-7; D is unresolved. Looked up from germline, CDR1 is LNHDA and CDR2 is SQIVND (reference sequence). The CDR3 consists of 15 residues. Trimming shortened V by 3 bases and J by 6 bases, and 18 bases separated the two germline ends. CDR3 in amino acids: CASSILSGQKGEQYF. In DNA form, the CDR3 reads TGTGCCAGTAGTATCTTGTCGGGCCAGAAAGGCGAGCAGTACTTC.

The chain is built from TRBV2 and TRBJ2-3; TRBD1 aligns across 8 bases. CDR1 SNHLY and CDR2 FYNNEI come from the germline V gene. The CDR3 contains 15 residues. Losses at the gene ends were 7 bases for V and 0 bases for J; bases not matched to a gene: 6. The CDR3 DNA sequence: TGTGCCAGCATCCCAGGGGGCGGGAGCACAGATACGCAGTATTTT. It codes for CASIPGGGSTDTQYF.

This chain links TRBV7-2 with TRBJ1-2; the match to TRBD1 covers 9 bases. The CDR3 has 13 amino acids. Trimming removed 3 bases from V and 7 bases from J; junction bases left unmatched: 3. CDR1 is SGHTA and CDR2 is FQGNSA in the germline V gene. The CDR3 DNA reads TGTGCCAGCAGCTTGGGACAGGGTAGTGGCTACACCTTC. This translates into CASSLGQGSGYTF.